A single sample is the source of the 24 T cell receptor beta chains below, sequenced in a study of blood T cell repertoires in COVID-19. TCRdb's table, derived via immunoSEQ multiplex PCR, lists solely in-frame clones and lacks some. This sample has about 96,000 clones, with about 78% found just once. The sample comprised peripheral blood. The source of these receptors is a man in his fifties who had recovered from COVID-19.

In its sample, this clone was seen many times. CDR3 protein: CASSRQGEAFF. The CDR3 DNA follows: TGTGCCAGCAGTAGACAGGGGGAAGCTTTCTTT. V usage is TRBV5-8 and J usage is TRBJ1-1; 8 positions match TRBD1. Looked up from germline, CDR1 is SGHTS and CDR2 is YDEGEE. V lost 5 bases and J lost 8; bases outside the gene matches: 2. The CDR3 has 11 residues.

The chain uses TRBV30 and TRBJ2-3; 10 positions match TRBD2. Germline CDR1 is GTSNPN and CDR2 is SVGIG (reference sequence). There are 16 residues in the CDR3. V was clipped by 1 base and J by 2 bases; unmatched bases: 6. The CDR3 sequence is CAWSGSSGGYTDTQYF. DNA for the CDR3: TGTGCCTGGAGTGGCTCTAGCGGGGGATACACAGATACGCAGTATTTT.

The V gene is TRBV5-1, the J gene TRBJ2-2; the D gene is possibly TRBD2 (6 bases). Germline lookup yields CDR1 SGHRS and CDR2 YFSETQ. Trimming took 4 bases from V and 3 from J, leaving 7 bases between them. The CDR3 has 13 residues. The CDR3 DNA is TGCGCCAGCAGCGGAGGGGACACCGGGGAGCTGTTTTTT. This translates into CASSGGDTGELFF.

The CDR3 bases are TGTGCCAGCAGTTCCACACAGGGAAACACCATATATTTT. Its protein product is CASSSTQGNTIYF. The chain combines TRBV27 with TRBJ1-3, with D unresolved. The germline V gene has CDR1 MNHEY and CDR2 SMNVEV (reference sequence). The CDR3 totals 13 residues. Trimming cost V 4 bases and J 4 bases, with 8 bases left between them.

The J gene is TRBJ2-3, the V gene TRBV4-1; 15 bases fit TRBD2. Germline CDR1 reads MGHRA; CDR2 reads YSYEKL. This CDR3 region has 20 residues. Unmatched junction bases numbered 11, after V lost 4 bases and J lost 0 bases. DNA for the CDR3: TGCGCCAGCAGCCCCACCGCCTGGACTAGCGGGAGGGCAAGCACAGATACGCAGTATTTT. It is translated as CASSPTAWTSGRASTDTQYF.

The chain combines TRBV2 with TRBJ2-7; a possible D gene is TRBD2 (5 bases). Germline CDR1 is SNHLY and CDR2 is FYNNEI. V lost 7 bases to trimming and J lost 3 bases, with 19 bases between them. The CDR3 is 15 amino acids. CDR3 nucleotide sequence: TGTGCCAGCACTATCGAGCTGGACTTAGACTACGAGCAGTACTTC. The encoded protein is CASTIELDLDYEQYF.

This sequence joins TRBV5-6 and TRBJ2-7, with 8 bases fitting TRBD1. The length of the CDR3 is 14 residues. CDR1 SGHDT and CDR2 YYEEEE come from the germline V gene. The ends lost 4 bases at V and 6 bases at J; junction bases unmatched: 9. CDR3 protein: CASSVGQGKGEQYF. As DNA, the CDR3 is TGTGCCAGCAGCGTAGGACAGGGTAAGGGCGAGCAGTACTTC.

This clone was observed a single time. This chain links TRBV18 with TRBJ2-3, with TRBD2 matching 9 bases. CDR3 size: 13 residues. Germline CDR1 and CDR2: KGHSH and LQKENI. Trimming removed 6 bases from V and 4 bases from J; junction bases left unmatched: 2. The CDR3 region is CASSGLAADTQYF. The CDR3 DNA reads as TGTGCCAGCTCGGGACTAGCCGCAGATACGCAGTATTTT.

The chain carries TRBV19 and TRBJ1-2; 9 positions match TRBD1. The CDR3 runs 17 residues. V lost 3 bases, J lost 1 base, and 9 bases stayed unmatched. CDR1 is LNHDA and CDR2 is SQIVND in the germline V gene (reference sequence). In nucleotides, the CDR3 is TGTGCCAGTAGTATCGGTTACGGGGACAGGGATAACTATGGCTACACCTTC. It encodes CASSIGYGDRDNYGYTF. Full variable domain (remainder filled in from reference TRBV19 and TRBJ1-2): DGGITQSPKYLFRKEGQNVTLSCEQNLNHDAMYWYRQDPGQGLRLIYYSQIVNDFQKGDIAEGYSVSREKKESFPLTVTSAQKNPTAFYLCASSIGYGDRDNYGYTFGSGTRLTVV.

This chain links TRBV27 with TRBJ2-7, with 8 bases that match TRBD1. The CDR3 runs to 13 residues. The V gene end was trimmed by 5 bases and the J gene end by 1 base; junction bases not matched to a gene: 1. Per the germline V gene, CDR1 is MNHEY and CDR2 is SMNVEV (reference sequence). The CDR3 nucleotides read TGTGCCAGCAGTGGACAGGGTTCCTACGAGCAGTACTTC. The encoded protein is CASSGQGSYEQYF.

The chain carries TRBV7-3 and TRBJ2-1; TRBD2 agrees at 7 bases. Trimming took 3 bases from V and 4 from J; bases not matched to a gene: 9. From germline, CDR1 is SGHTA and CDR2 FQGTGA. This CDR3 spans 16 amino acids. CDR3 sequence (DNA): TGTGCCAGCAGCTTTTTCGGCGGGAGAGATTACAATGAGCAGTTCTTC. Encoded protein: CASSFFGGRDYNEQFF.

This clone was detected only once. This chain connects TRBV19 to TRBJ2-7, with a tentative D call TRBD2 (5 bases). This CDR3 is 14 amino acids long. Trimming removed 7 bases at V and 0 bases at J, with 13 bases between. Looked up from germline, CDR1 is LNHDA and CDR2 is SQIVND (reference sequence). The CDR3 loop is CASTPSRDSYEQYF. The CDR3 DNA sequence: TGTGCCAGTACCCCCTCGAGGGACTCCTACGAGCAGTACTTC.

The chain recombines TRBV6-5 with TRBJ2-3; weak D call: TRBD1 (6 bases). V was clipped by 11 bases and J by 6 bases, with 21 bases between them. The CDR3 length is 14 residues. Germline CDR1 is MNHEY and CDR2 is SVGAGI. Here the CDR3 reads CASNRGGGDDTQYF. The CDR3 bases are TGTGCCTCGAACCGGGGTGGGGGCGACGATACGCAGTATTTT.

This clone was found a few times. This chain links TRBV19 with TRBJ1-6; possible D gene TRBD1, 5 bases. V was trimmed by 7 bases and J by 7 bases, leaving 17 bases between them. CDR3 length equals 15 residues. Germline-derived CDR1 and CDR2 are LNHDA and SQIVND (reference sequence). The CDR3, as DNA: TGTGCCAGTAAGATAAGGGATGGGGGGAATTCACCCCTCCACTTT. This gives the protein CASKIRDGGNSPLHF.

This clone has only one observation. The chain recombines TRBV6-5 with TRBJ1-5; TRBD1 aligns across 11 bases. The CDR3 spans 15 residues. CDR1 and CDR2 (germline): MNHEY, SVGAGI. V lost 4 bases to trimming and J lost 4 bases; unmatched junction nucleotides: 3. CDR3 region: CASSFGTGGNQPQHF. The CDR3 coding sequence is TGTGCCAGCAGTTTCGGGACAGGGGGGAATCAGCCCCAGCATTTT.

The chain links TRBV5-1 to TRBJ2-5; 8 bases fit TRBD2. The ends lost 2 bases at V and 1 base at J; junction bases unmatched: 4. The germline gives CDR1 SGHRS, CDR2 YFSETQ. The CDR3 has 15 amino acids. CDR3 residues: CASSFNGLAQETQYF. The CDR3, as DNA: TGCGCCAGCAGCTTCAATGGACTAGCCCAAGAGACCCAGTACTTC.

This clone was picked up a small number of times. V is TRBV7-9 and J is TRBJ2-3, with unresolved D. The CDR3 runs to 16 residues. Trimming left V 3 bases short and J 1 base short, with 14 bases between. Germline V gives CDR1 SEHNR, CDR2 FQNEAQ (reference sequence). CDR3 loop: CASSFLSTGGTDTQYF. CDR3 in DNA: TGTGCCAGCAGCTTCCTCTCGACTGGAGGCACAGATACGCAGTATTTT.

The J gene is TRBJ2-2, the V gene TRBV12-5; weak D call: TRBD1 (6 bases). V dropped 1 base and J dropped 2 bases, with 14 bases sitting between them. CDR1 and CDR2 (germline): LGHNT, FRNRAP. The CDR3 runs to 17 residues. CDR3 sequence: CASGLATGTTNTGELFF. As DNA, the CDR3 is TGTGCTAGTGGTTTGGCTACCGGGACAACCAACACCGGGGAGCTGTTTTTT.

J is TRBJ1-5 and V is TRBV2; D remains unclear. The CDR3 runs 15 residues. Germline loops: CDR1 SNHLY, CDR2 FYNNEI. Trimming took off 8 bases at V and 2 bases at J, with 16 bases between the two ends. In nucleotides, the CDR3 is TGTGCCAGCTCAGAAGATTGGGCTGGCAATCAGCCCCAGCATTTT. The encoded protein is CASSEDWAGNQPQHF.

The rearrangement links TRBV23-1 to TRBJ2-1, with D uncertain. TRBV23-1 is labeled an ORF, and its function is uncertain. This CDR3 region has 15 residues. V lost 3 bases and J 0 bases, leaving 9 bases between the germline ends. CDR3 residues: CASSQPRSSYNEQFF. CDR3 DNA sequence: TGCGCCAGCAGTCAGCCACGGAGCTCCTACAATGAGCAGTTCTTC.

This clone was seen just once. CDR3 protein: CASTPRGLASTGELFF. As DNA, the CDR3 is TGTGCCAGCACCCCCCGGGGACTAGCGAGCACCGGGGAGCTGTTTTTT. The J gene is TRBJ2-2, the V gene TRBV7-9; TRBD2 aligns across 10 bases. The CDR3 runs 16 residues. Per the germline V gene, CDR1 is SEHNR and CDR2 is FQNEAQ (reference sequence). V lost 7 bases and J lost 4; bases outside the gene matches: 9.

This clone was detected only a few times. The CDR3 protein is CASSSQGNQPQHF. The CDR3 DNA reads TGTGCCAGCAGCTCACAGGGAAATCAGCCCCAGCATTTT. The gene calls are TRBV7-2 and TRBJ1-5; D is perhaps TRBD1 (6 bases). Germline CDR1 is SGHTA and CDR2 is FQGNSA. CDR3 size: 13 residues. Trimming removed 4 bases at V and 4 bases at J, with 8 bases between.

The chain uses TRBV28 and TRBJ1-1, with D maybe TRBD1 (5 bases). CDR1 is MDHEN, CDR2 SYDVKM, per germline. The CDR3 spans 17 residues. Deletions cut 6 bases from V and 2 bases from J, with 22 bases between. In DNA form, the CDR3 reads TGTGCCAGCAGCTCCGGTGGGGGGTGGCGGATTAACACTGAAGCTTTCTTT. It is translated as CASSSGGGWRINTEAFF.

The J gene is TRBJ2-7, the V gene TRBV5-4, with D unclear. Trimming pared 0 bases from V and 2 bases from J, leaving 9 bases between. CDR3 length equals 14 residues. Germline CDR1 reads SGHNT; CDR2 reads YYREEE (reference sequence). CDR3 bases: TGTGCCAGCAGCTTGGGAACAAGAACCTACGAGCAGTACTTC. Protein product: CASSLGTRTYEQYF.